The TCR beta chain under discussion was sequenced for a study of CD8 T cells in ankylosing spondylitis. This clonotype has just a few counts. Its antigen remains unknown. J was trimmed by 3 bases and V by 5 bases; bases with no gene match: 3. Germline CDR1 SNHLY, CDR2 FYNNEI. This CDR3 comprises 14 residues. General study results and limits: Enrichment of disease-linked clones was reportedly significant in matched ankylosing spondylitis synovial fluid. Peripheral blood held disease-linked clones only at relatively low frequency, and these were CD8+. Typical of ankylosing spondylitis blood, it appeared, was a TCR beta motif of several highly homologous variants.

TCRdb reprocessed the 5' RACE reads via MiXCR and lists one record per CDR3 protein. The sample gives some 130,000 distinct CDR3 sequences, 9.5% to 12% of which show up once; around 4.1% is in the top ten. The sample comprised blood, either unsorted or a sorted T cell fraction (not recorded which). This rearrangement joins TRBV2 to TRBJ2-7, with 11 bases matching TRBD2. The receptor was isolated from a female donor with ankylosing spondylitis or in good health (not recorded which). The CDR3 loop is CASSRLAGYYEQYF. The CDR3 DNA is TGTGCCAGCAGTCGACTAGCGGGGTACTACGAGCAGTACTTC.